One and the same sample provided the 18 T cell receptor beta chains below, sequenced in a study of cytomegalovirus exposure and HLA in healthy donors. PCR used 60 Vbeta primers and 13 Jbeta primers. Sequencing was performed with immunoSEQ multiplex PCR; in TCRdb, only in-frame clones are kept and a portion is missing. Of approximately 200,000 clones listed, about three quarters are singletons. The source material was PBMCs. Source of these receptors: a man aged 35 to 55 in good health and CMV-seronegative.

This chain uses TRBV5-4 with TRBJ1-3, with D maybe TRBD1 (5 bases). This CDR3 is 14 amino acids long. Germline lookup yields CDR1 SGHNT and CDR2 YYREEE (reference sequence). V was trimmed by 0 bases and J by 3 bases, leaving 7 bases between them. The CDR3 spells CASSLGRGGNTIYF. For the CDR3, the DNA is TGTGCCAGCAGCTTGGGAAGGGGTGGAAACACCATATATTTT.

The chain joins TRBV9 to TRBJ1-6, with 9 bases aligning to TRBD1. The germline CDR1 and CDR2 sequences are SGDLS and YYNGEE. V was clipped by 3 bases and J by 9 bases; unmatched bases: 4. The length of the CDR3 is 14 residues. DNA for the CDR3: TGTGCCAGCAGCGGGAGACAGGGGGGTTCACCCCTCCACTTT. Its translation: CASSGRQGGSPLHF.

This clone appeared a single time. The CDR3 DNA reads TGTGCCAGCAGCCCCAGTGGGGGGGGCGGCTACACCTTC. Translating it yields CASSPSGGGGYTF. The J gene is TRBJ1-2, the V gene TRBV7-6, with D possibly TRBD1 on 6 matching bases. This CDR3 has 13 amino acids. The germline CDR1 and CDR2 sequences are SGHVS and FNYEAQ. V was cut by 5 bases and J by 8 bases, with 15 bases left in between.

The chain carries TRBV7-9 and TRBJ1-1; D uncertain. The CDR3 runs to 14 residues. In germline, CDR1 is SEHNR, CDR2 FQNEAQ (reference sequence). V gave up 0 bases and J gave up 1 base, with 6 bases separating them. CDR3 in amino acids: CASSLAYKNTEAFF. The CDR3 region has the DNA TGTGCCAGCAGCTTAGCTTACAAGAACACTGAAGCTTTCTTT.

The chain is built from TRBV7-9 and TRBJ2-7; 14 nucleotides match TRBD2. Germline V gives CDR1 SEHNR, CDR2 FQNEAQ (reference sequence). J gave up 0 bases and V 3 bases, and 7 bases lay outside the gene matches. The CDR3 runs to 18 residues. The CDR3 reads CASSLAGLAGVHSYEQYF. DNA for the CDR3: TGTGCCAGCAGCTTGGCGGGACTAGCGGGGGTCCACTCCTACGAGCAGTACTTC.

The genes are TRBV7-6 and TRBJ2-7; perhaps TRBD1 as D (7 bases). Trimming took 6 bases from V and 3 from J, leaving 15 bases between them. Germline CDR1 is SGHVS and CDR2 is FNYEAQ. CDR3 length equals 14 residues. CDR3 residues: CASSNGQDYYEQYF. CDR3 coding DNA: TGTGCCAGCAGTAACGGACAGGACTACTACGAGCAGTACTTC.

The chain combines TRBV5-1 with TRBJ2-1; TRBD2 matches 11 bases. V shed 0 bases and J 13 bases; nucleotides not matched to a gene: 15. The CDR3 runs 17 residues. From germline, CDR1 is SGHRS and CDR2 YFSETQ. The CDR3 DNA reads TGCGCCAGCAGCTTGGGGACTAGCGGGCTCCCCTTTCCGAGTCAGTTCTTC. The encoded protein is CASSLGTSGLPFPSQFF. The full variable domain, rest sourced from reference TRBV5-1 and TRBJ2-1, is KAGVTQTPRYLIKTRGQQVTLSCSPISGHRSVSWYQQTPGQGLQFLFEYFSETQRNKGNFPGRFSGRQFSNSRSEMNVSTLELGDSALYLCASSLGTSGLPFPSQFFGPGTRLTVL.

This clone was recorded only once. The chain uses TRBV7-2 and TRBJ1-5, with a possible D match to TRBD1 (6 bases). CDR1 is SGHTA and CDR2 is FQGNSA in the germline V gene. This CDR3 has 13 residues. Trimming left V 9 bases short and J 3 bases short, with 12 bases between. CDR3: CASSGQINQPQHF. The DNA for the CDR3 is TGTGCCAGTTCCGGACAGATCAATCAGCCCCAGCATTTT.

This clone was seen a single time. The rearrangement links TRBV30 to TRBJ2-5, with 11 bases fitting TRBD1. Germline V gene data show CDR1 as GTSNPN and CDR2 as SVGIG (reference sequence). Unmatched junction bases numbered 16, after V lost 5 bases and J lost 11 bases. The CDR3 loop spans 15 amino acids. CDR3 coding DNA: TGTGCCTGGCAAACACCGGACAGGGGGCGATGGGGGCAGTACTTC. This gives the protein CAWQTPDRGRWGQYF.

This chain joins TRBV7-2 and TRBJ2-7, with a weak D call TRBD1 (6 bases). The CDR3 extends over 12 amino acids. V lost 5 bases and J 4 bases, leaving 9 bases between the germline ends. Per the germline V gene, CDR1 is SGHTA and CDR2 is FQGNSA. The chain's CDR3 is CASSKDRYEQYF. The DNA for the CDR3 is TGTGCCAGCAGCAAAGACAGGTACGAGCAGTACTTC.

V is TRBV19 and J is TRBJ2-5, with 10 bases identical to TRBD2. Germline trimming cut 4 bases from V and 2 bases from J; bases unmatched to any gene: 4. Per the germline V gene, CDR1 is LNHDA and CDR2 is SQIVND (reference sequence). This CDR3 is 15 amino acids long. CDR3 protein: CASSRLAGGQETQYF. Written as DNA, the CDR3 is TGTGCCAGTAGTAGGTTAGCGGGGGGACAAGAGACCCAGTACTTC.

The chain uses TRBV18 and TRBJ2-6; 10 bases align to TRBD1. Germline CDR1 KGHSH, CDR2 LQKENI. J was trimmed by 0 bases and V by 2 bases; bases with no gene match: 4. The CDR3 sequence is 18 residues long. In DNA, the CDR3 is TGTGCCAGCTCACCAAGGACAGGGGGTTACTCTGGGGCCAACGTCCTGACTTTC. It translates to CASSPRTGGYSGANVLTF. Looking up the rest from reference TRBV18 and TRBJ2-6 gives the full variable domain: NAGVMQNPRHLVRRRGQEARLRCSPMKGHSHVYWYRQLPEEGLKFMVYLQKENIIDESGMPKERFSAEFPKEGPSILRIQQVVRGDSAAYFCASSPRTGGYSGANVLTFGAGSRLTVL.

The V and J genes are TRBV18 and TRBJ2-5; 8 nucleotides align to TRBD2. The J segment lost 2 bases and the V segment lost 3 bases, leaving 8 bases of the junction unmatched. The CDR3 has 16 residues. Germline assignment: CDR1 KGHSH and CDR2 LQKENI. The CDR3 is CASSPYAGGWQETQYF. The CDR3 DNA reads TGTGCCAGCTCACCGTATGCGGGAGGATGGCAAGAGACCCAGTACTTC.

The gene calls are TRBV7-9 and TRBJ2-7, with 7 bases lining up with TRBD2. Looked up from germline, CDR1 is SEHNR and CDR2 is FQNEAQ (reference sequence). The CDR3 extends over 13 amino acids. Trimming removed 8 bases from V and 4 bases from J; junction bases left unmatched: 8. CDR3 nucleotides: TGTGCCAGCGCAGGCGGGAGTCTGTACGAGCAGTACTTC. This codes for CASAGGSLYEQYF. The variable domain in full, with the rest retrieved from reference TRBV7-9 and TRBJ2-7, is DTGVSQNPRHKITKRGQNVTFRCDPISEHNRLYWYRQTLGQGPEFLTYFQNEAQLEKSRLLSDRFSAERPKGSFSTLEIQRTEQGDSAMYLCASAGGSLYEQYFGPGTRLTVT.

In this sample, this clone turned up a few times. The chain's CDR3 is CASSPLGRGNYGYTF. In DNA, the CDR3 is TGTGCCAGCAGTCCTTTAGGCAGGGGGAACTATGGCTACACCTTC. The chain couples TRBV27 to TRBJ1-2, with 7 bases aligning to TRBD1. Trimming removed 5 bases from V and 2 bases from J; junction bases left unmatched: 8. This CDR3 is built from 15 residues. Germline V gene lookup returns CDR1 MNHEY and CDR2 SMNVEV (reference sequence).

The chain is built from TRBV5-6 and TRBJ1-4; D is perhaps TRBD1 (5 bases). This CDR3 has 16 amino acids. Germline V gene data show CDR1 as SGHDT and CDR2 as YYEEEE. Trimming removed 7 bases from V and 0 bases from J, with 16 bases in between. The CDR3 sequence: CASGHGQTATNEKLFF. CDR3 DNA sequence: TGTGCCAGCGGCCATGGACAAACTGCAACTAATGAAAAACTGTTTTTT. The full variable domain, completed using reference TRBV5-6 and TRBJ1-4, is DAGVTQSPTHLIKTRGQQVTLRCSPKSGHDTVSWYQQALGQGPQFIFQYYEEEERQRGNFPDRFSGHQFPNYSSELNVNALLLGDSALYLCASGHGQTATNEKLFFGSGTQLSVL.

This rearrangement joins TRBV6-5 to TRBJ2-5, with TRBD2 identical over 13 bases. The tail of the sequence fits TRBJ2-7 better, so the J call may be wrong. Germline CDR1 MNHEY, CDR2 SVGAGI. CDR3 size: 16 residues. This chain's CDR3 is CASSYGGLAGAYEQYF. The DNA of the CDR3 is TGTGCCAGCAGTTACGGAGGACTAGCGGGAGCCTACGAGCAGTACTTC.

The V call is TRBV5-1, the J call TRBJ2-3; D remains unclear. From germline, CDR1 is SGHRS and CDR2 YFSETQ. The CDR3 has 12 amino acids. V gave up 10 bases and J gave up 2 bases, with 11 bases separating them. Here the CDR3 DNA reads TGCGCCCGGGTCCCGGACACAGATACGCAGTATTTT. It specifies CARVPDTDTQYF.